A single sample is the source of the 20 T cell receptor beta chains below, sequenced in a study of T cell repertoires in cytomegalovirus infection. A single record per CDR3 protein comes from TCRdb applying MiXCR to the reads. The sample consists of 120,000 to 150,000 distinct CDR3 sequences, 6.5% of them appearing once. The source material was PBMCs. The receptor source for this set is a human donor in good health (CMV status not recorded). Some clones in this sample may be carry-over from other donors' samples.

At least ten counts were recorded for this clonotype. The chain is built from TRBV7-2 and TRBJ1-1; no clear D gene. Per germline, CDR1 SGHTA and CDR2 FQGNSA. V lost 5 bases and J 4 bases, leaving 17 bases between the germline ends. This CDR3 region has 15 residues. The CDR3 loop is CASSPTWGLATEAFF. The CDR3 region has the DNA TGTGCCAGCAGCCCGACATGGGGATTGGCCACTGAAGCTTTCTTT.

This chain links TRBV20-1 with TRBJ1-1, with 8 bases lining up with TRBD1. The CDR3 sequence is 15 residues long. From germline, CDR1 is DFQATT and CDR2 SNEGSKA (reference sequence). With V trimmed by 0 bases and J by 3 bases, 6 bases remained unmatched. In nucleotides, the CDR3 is TGCAGTGCTAGAGAAACAGGGGGAGGGTACACTGAAGCTTTCTTT. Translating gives CSARETGGGYTEAFF.

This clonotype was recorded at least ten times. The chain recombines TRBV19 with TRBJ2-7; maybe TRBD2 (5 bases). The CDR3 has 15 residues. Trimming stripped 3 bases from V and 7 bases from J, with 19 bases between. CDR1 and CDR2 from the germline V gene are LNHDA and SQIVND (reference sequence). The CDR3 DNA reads TGTGCCAGTAGTATTCGTTTCGGGGATTCTGGGGAGCAGTACTTC. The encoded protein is CASSIRFGDSGEQYF.

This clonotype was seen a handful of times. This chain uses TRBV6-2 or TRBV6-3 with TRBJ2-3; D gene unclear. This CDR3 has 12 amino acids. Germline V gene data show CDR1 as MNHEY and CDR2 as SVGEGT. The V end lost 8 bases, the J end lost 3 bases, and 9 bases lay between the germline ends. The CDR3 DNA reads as TGTGCCAGCGCCCCGCTTACAGATACGCAGTATTTT. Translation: CASAPLTDTQYF.

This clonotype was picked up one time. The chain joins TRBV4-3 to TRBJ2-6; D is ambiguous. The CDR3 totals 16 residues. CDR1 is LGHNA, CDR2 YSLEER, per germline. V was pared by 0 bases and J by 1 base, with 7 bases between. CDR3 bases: TGCGCCAGCAGCCAAGATGGGGTTTCTGGGGCCAACGTCCTGACTTTC. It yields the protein CASSQDGVSGANVLTF.

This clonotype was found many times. CDR3: CASSFFAGGWNEQFF. CDR3 sequence (DNA): TGTGCCAGCAGCTTCTTTGCGGGGGGGTGGAATGAGCAGTTCTTC. The genes are TRBV7-2 and TRBJ2-1, with 9 nucleotides matching TRBD2. CDR1 is SGHTA, CDR2 FQGNSA, per germline. The CDR3 extends over 15 amino acids. Trimming removed 3 bases from V and 7 bases from J; junction bases left unmatched: 7.

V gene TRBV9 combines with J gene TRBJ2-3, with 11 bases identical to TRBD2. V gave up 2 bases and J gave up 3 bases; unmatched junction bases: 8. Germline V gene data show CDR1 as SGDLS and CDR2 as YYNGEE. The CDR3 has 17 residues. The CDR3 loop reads CASSVARSSGGTDTQYF. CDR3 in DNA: TGTGCCAGCAGCGTCGCCCGCTCTAGCGGGGGGACAGATACGCAGTATTTT.

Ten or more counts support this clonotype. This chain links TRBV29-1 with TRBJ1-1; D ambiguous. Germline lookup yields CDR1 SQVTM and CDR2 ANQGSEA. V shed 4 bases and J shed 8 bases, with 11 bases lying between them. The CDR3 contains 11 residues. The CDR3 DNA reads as TGCAGCGTTGCGGTCAGCTCCGAAGCTTTCTTT. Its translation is CSVAVSSEAFF.

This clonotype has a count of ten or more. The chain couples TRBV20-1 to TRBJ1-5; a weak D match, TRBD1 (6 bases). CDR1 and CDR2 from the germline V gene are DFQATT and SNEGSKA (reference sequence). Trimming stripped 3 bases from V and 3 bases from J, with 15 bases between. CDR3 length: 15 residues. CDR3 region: CSASSPDRINQPQHF. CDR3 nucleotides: TGCAGTGCTAGTTCCCCCGACAGGATCAATCAGCCCCAGCATTTT.

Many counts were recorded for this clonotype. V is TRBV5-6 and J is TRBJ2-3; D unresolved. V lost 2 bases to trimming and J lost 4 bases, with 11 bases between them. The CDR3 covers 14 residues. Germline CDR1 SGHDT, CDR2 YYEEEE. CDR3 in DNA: TGTGCCAGCAGCTTTATTGGCGAGCCAGATACGCAGTATTTT. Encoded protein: CASSFIGEPDTQYF.

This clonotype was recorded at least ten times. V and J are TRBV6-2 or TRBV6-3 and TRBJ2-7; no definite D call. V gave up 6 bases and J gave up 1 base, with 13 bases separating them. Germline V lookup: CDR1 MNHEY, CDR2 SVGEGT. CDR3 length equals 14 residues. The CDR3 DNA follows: TGTGCCAGCAGATTCAGGACGGAGTCCTACGAGCAGTACTTC. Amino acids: CASRFRTESYEQYF.

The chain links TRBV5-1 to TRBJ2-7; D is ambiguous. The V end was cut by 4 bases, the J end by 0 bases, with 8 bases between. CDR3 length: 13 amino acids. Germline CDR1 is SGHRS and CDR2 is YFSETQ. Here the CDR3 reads CASSVGFSYEQYF. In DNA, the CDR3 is TGCGCCAGCAGCGTGGGCTTCTCCTACGAGCAGTACTTC.

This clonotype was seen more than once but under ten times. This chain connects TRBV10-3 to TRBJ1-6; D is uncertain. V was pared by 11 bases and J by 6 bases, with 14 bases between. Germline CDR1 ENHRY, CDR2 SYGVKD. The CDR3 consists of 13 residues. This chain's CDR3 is CAFRDYPNSPLHF. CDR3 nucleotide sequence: TGTGCCTTCCGCGATTATCCTAATTCACCCCTCCACTTT.

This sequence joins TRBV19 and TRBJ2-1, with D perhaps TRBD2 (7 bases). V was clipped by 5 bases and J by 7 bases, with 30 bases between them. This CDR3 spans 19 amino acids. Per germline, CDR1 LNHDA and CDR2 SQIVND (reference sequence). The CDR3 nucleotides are TGTGCCAGTAGTGTGCCCCCTTTCCGGACGGCGGGGGCTTGGAATGAGCAGTTCTTC. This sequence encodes CASSVPPFRTAGAWNEQFF.

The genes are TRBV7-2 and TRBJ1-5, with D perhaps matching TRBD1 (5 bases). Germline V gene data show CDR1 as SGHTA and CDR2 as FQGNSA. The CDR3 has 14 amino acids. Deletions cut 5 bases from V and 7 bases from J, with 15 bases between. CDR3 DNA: TGTGCCAGCAGCGGCCAGAGGGGTGGGCAGCCCCAGCATTTT. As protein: CASSGQRGGQPQHF.

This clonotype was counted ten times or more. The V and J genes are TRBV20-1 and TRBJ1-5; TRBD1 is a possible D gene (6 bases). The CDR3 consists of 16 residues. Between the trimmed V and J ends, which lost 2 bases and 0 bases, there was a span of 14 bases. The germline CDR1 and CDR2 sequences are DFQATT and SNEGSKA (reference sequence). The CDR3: CSARRGIPNSNQPQHF. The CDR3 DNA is TGCAGTGCTAGAAGGGGGATCCCAAATAGCAATCAGCCCCAGCATTTT.

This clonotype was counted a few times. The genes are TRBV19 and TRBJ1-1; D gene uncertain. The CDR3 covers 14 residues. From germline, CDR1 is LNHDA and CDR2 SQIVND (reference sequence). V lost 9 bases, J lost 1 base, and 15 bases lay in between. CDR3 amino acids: CASRHQTGNTEAFF. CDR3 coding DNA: TGTGCCAGCCGACACCAAACGGGGAACACTGAAGCTTTCTTT.

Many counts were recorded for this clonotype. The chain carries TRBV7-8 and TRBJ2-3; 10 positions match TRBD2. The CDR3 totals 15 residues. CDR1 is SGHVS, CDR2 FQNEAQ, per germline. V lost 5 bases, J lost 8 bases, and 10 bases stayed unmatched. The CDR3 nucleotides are TGTGCCAGCAGCCCCGAGCTAGCGGGGGTCTCTACGCAGTATTTT. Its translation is CASSPELAGVSTQYF.

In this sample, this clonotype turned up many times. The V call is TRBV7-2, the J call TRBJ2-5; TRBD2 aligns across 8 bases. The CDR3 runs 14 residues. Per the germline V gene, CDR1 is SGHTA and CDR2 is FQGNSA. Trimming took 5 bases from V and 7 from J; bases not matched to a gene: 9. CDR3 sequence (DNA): TGTGCCAGCAGCCAGGGGACTAGTTTAGGGACCCAGTACTTC. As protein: CASSQGTSLGTQYF.

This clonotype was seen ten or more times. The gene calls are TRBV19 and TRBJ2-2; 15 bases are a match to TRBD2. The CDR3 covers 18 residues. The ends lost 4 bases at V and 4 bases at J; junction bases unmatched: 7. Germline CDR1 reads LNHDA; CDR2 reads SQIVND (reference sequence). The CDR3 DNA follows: TGTGCCAGTAGTACCTCGGGACTAGCGGGGGGTTTCACCGGGGAGCTGTTTTTT. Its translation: CASSTSGLAGGFTGELFF.